This TCR beta chain was retrieved from a study of T cells after yellow fever vaccination (dated by TCRdb to about 2019). For the wider study: The SMART-Seq v4 Ultra Low Input RNA kit was used to prepare libraries from fractions with low cell numbers. To follow T-cell clones before and after both primary and booster YFV17D yellow fever vaccination, bulk TCR alpha and beta repertoires underwent longitudinal sequencing. Two healthy male donors made up the cohort, one aged 18 to 29 years and the other aged 30 to 40 years. Blood was drawn at multiple timepoints before and after primary and secondary immunization, with bulk PBMC replicates and cell subsets isolated. The paper as a whole reports these results and caveats: A small fraction of clonotypes appeared in both the CD4 and CD8 compartments, likely as a result of convergent recombination. The secondary T-cell response was weaker than the primary response but faster, peaking on day 5 instead of day 15. FACS-sorted repertoires could contain abundant contaminating clonotypes from the bulk population, so computational filtering was required. Only a couple of donors were included in the study, so the extent to which the findings can be generalized is limited. Most clones expanded after primary vaccination (approximately 97% of CD4 and 88% of CD8) were re-detected after the booster, suggesting that broad memory maintenance occurred.

This clonotype has a count of ten or more. The antigen it recognizes is unknown. One end of the junction does not line up with germline, which may come from a read error. TCR cDNA was synthesized by 5'RACE template switching, through which a universal primer site and unique molecular identifiers were introduced. Priming of cDNA synthesis was performed from both the TCR alpha and TCR beta constant segments. Libraries were amplified in two PCR steps, with sample barcodes and sequencing adapters added in the second step. Sequencing of libraries was done on Illumina HiSeq 2500 (2x100 bp) or NovaSeq (2x150 bp). Regarding the original processing steps: MIGEC was used to demultiplex reads and collapse the reads into UMI consensus sequences, and MiXCR was used for V(D)J alignment. Vaccine-responding clonotypes were identified with edgeR using replicate PBMC samples, with FDR below 0.01 and a log2 fold change above 5 up to day 15 being required. Each bulk clonotype was labeled CD4 or CD8 based on which sequenced repertoire, CD4 or CD8, contained the clonotype at higher abundance. TCRdb itself trimmed the public reads at Q25 with fastp, ran MiXCR and retained productive beta chains. Entries are consolidated by CDR3 protein sequence, retaining the most common genes and DNA. The V and J calls and clone size are TCRdb's, not the authors'. Present in this sample are about 350,000 distinct CDR3 sequences, around 8.1% of which were seen just once. Together, the top ten hold approximately 15% of the sample.

The CDR3 covers 12 residues, taking in both the cysteine and the phenylalanine. Kept here is only the CDR3 DNA, which spans 36 bases and is read in frame from base 1. Sample treatment or condition, as interpreted from the label and publication: live attenuated yellow fever vaccine strain. Two biological replicates of bulk PBMCs were collected at each blood-draw timepoint. A standard Ficoll-Paque protocol was used to isolate PBMCs from peripheral blood. RNA was extracted with TriZol from bulk PBMCs, CD4 and CD8 fractions, and dextramer-positive and dextramer-negative fractions. The clonotype was recovered from a man aged 18-30 years who received the YFV17D yellow fever vaccine. This chain joins TRBV12-3 or TRBV12-4 to TRBJ2-7; a tentative D match to TRBD2 spans 6 bases. The material sequenced was PBMCs, taken about 49 days after the first yellow fever vaccination. The bases read TGTGCCAGCAGTCAGTGGACTACCGAGCCGAGCTTC. Protein translation: CASSQWTTEPSF.